The rows below give T cell receptor beta chains drawn from one sample of a study of early T cells in non-severe SARS-CoV-2 infection. TCRdb processed the 5' RACE reads anew with MiXCR; each CDR3 protein has one entry. The profile shows some 60,000 distinct CDR3 sequences, around 9.3% of them singletons. The sequenced sample was whole blood. The receptor set was obtained from an adult who was a healthcare worker with PCR-confirmed SARS-CoV-2 infection or an uninfected control (not recorded which). The CDR3 runs from the conserved cysteine through the conserved F or W. A D gene is named only where the DNA matches it firmly. The size of a clone is reported for some rows only, either as once, few or many, or as a class for expanded clones.

j_call d_call v_call clone_size cdr3_nt cdr3_aa
TRBJ2-1 . TRBV29-1 many TGCAGCGGGGGCGAGCAGTTCTTC CSGGEQFF
TRBJ1-1 TRBD1 TRBV7-3 few TGTGCCAGCAGACCGGACAGGGGATCGACTGAAGCTTTCTTT CASRPDRGSTEAFF
TRBJ1-2 . TRBV20-1 few TGCAGTGCTAGTCTACGGGGCTATGGCTACACCTTC CSASLRGYGYTF
TRBJ2-2 . TRBV6-6 many TGTGCCAGCACGTGGGCGGGATCCACCGGGGAGCTGTTTTTT CASTWAGSTGELFF
TRBJ2-7 . TRBV18 many TGTGCCAGCTCACCAACATGGCGGGAGCAAGGACAGGCACCCTACGAGCAGTACTTC CASSPTWREQGQAPYEQYF
TRBJ1-6 . TRBV5-4 medium-sized TGTGCCAGCAGCTTGGGGGCCACCCCTAATTCACCCCTCCACTTT CASSLGATPNSPLHF
TRBJ1-1 TRBD1 TRBV18 many TGTGCCAGCTCACCAGAACTTGACAGGGGAACTGAAGCTTTCTTT CASSPELDRGTEAFF
TRBJ1-3 . TRBV3-1 . TGTGCCAGCAGCCAAGACTTAAGGCCTGGAAACACCATATATTTT CASSQDLRPGNTIYF
TRBJ1-1 TRBD1 TRBV7-3 . TGTGCCAGCAGCCCAGGGGGCTTTGCTGAAGCTTTCTTT CASSPGGFAEAFF
TRBJ2-1 . TRBV11-2 . TGTGCCAGCAGCTTAGGGGGTCCTCTTGAGCAGTTCTTC CASSLGGPLEQFF
TRBJ2-1 . TRBV29-1 . TGCAGCGTCACATTACAGGGTAGTGAGCAGTTCTTC CSVTLQGSEQFF
TRBJ2-3 TRBD1 TRBV20-1 many TGCAGTGCCCCGACAGGGGTCCACACAGATACGCAGTATTTT CSAPTGVHTDTQYF
TRBJ1-3 . TRBV6-5 . TGTGCCAGCAGTTACTCGATACGAGGAAACACCATATATTTT CASSYSIRGNTIYF
TRBJ2-2 . TRBV4-3 many TGCGCCAGCAGCCAATCAGTCACAGCAAACACCGGGGAGCTGTTTTTT CASSQSVTANTGELFF
TRBJ2-5 . TRBV7-9 many TGTGCCAGCAGCTTAGCGGCGGACCAAGAGACCCAGTACTTC CASSLAADQETQYF
TRBJ2-1 . TRBV2 . TGTGCCAGCAACACACAGGGCAATGAGCAGTTCTTC CASNTQGNEQFF
TRBJ2-3 . TRBV7-2 . TGTGCCAGCAGCTTAGGGGGACTCAGCACAGATACGCAGTATTTT CASSLGGLSTDTQYF
TRBJ2-1 TRBD2 TRBV20-1 few TGCAGTGCTAGTGAACGACCTCTTAGCGGGATGCCGTTCTTC CSASERPLSGMPFF
TRBJ2-7 TRBD1 TRBV5-1 few TGCGCCAGCAGCATCCATCCGGGACAGGGCTACGAGCAGTACTTC CASSIHPGQGYEQYF
TRBJ1-1 . TRBV7-3 few TGTGCCAGCAGCTTAAGTGGGGTGAACACTGAAGCTTTCTTT CASSLSGVNTEAFF
TRBJ2-1 TRBD2 TRBV3-1 many TGTGCCAGCAGCCTTACGAGAGGTCAGAGGGGAGGGAATGAGCAGTTCTTC CASSLTRGQRGGNEQFF
TRBJ2-7 . TRBV28 many TGTGCCAGCAGTTTTGGAAGCTCCTACGAGCAGTACTTC CASSFGSSYEQYF
TRBJ2-5 . TRBV30 many TGTGCCTGGAGTGTACACCCGGAAGAGACCCAGTACTTC CAWSVHPEETQYF
TRBJ2-1 . TRBV20-1 many TGCAGTGCTAGTAAGAGCGGGTTAGTCGATGAGCAGTTCTTC CSASKSGLVDEQFF
TRBJ1-1 . TRBV29-1 many TGCAGCGTTCGGACAGTCGACACTGAAGCTTTCTTT CSVRTVDTEAFF
TRBJ1-2 . TRBV20-1 many TGCAGTGCTACCCGCGAGTATGGCTACACCTTC CSATREYGYTF
TRBJ1-1 TRBD1 TRBV29-1 . TGCAGCGCCGGACAGGGCAACACTGAAGCTTTCTTT CSAGQGNTEAFF
TRBJ2-7 . TRBV7-2 many TGTGCCAGCAGCTTGGGCGGGATGGACGAGCAGTACTTC CASSLGGMDEQYF
TRBJ1-1 TRBD1 TRBV15 few TGTGTCACCAGCAGGGGTAGACAGGGCGACACTGAAGCTTTCTTT CVTSRGRQGDTEAFF
TRBJ2-5 . TRBV20-1 . TGCAGTGCTGGAGGACACCAACAAGAGACCCAGTACTTC CSAGGHQQETQYF
TRBJ2-7 TRBD2 TRBV11-1 many TGTGCCAGCAGCTTATCTTTACCCTGGGCTAGCGGGAGCTACGAGCAGTACTTC CASSLSLPWASGSYEQYF
TRBJ2-7 TRBD2 TRBV7-2 . TGTGCCAGCAGCTTAGTAGGGACTAGCGGGGGCGAGCAGTACTTC CASSLVGTSGGEQYF
TRBJ2-1 TRBD1 TRBV5-1 many TGCGCCAGCAGCTTGGGGGACAGGGCTTCCTACAATGAGCAGTTCTTC CASSLGDRASYNEQFF
TRBJ2-3 . TRBV19 few TGTGCCAGTAGTATTCTGACTGCGGTAACTAGCACAGATACGCAGTATTTT CASSILTAVTSTDTQYF
TRBJ2-2 . TRBV4-2 many TGTGCCAGCAGCCGTGGGGGCGGGAGCCCGGGTTTCTCGAACACCGGGGAGCTGTTTTTT CASSRGGGSPGFSNTGELFF